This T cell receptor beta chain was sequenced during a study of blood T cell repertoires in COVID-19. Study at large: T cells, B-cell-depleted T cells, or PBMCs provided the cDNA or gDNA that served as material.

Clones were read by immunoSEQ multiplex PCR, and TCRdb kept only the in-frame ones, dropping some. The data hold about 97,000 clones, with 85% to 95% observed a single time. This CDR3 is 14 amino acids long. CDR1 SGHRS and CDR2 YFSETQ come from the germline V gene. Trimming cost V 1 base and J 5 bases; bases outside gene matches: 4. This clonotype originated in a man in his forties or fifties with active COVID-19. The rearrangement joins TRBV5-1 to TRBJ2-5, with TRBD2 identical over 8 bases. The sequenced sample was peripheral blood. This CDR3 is CASSLKLAVETQYF. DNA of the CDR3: TGCGCCAGCAGCTTGAAACTAGCGGTGGAGACCCAGTACTTC.